This TCR beta chain derives from a study of T cells in Graves' hyperthyroidism and ophthalmopathy. Study-level results: Model output signaled ophthalmopathy a median 6.5 months ahead of onset. Most thyroid clonotypes that were expanded above 0.001 also turned up in blood.

No progression to ophthalmopathy during 18 months of follow-up defined stable disease. Orbital computed tomography and thyroid ultrasound, together with serum TRAb and thyroxine and clinical symptoms, were used for diagnoses. After removal of 7 bases from V and 3 bases from J, the junction contained 7 bases not matched to a gene. CDR3 length: 15 amino acids. Germline CDR1 ENHRY, CDR2 SYGVKD. Comments on this clonotype: Its antigen is as yet unknown.

Amplification of TCR beta CDR3 regions was performed using RNA transcripts as template. HTBI primers drove first-round RT-PCR of the TCR CDR3. TCRdb fed the multiplex PCR reads into MiXCR, producing one record per CDR3 protein. The table shows roughly 570,000 distinct CDR3 sequences, with around 46% occurring only once. The rearrangement links TRBV10-3 to TRBJ2-7; TRBD2 aligns across 12 bases. This TCR was sampled from a woman between 18 and 30 years old with Graves' hyperthyroidism. Sample: peripheral blood or thyroid tissue (not recorded which). CDR3 region: CAITGLAGTFYEQYF. The CDR3 DNA is TGTGCCATCACCGGACTAGCGGGAACTTTCTACGAGCAGTACTTC.